The rows below give T cell receptor beta chains drawn from one sample of a study of T cell responses to AZD1222 COVID-19 vaccine. Sequencing used immunoSEQ multiplex PCR; TCRdb keeps in-frame clones, though not all of them. Among fewer than 150,000 clones listed, 80% to 90% were seen once. The sequencing here drew on peripheral blood, taken 28 days after the second AZD1222 dose. Source of these receptors: an adult who received the AZD1222 COVID-19 vaccine. Each CDR3 is given with its conserved first and last residue. A D gene is named only where the DNA matches it firmly. Size is omitted from some rows. Given values are once, few, many or a class for expanded clones.

D gene	V gene	clone size	J gene	CDR3 DNA	CDR3 protein
NA	TRBV11-2	NA	TRBJ1-6	TGTGCCAGCAGCTTAGCGATACAACAGTCACCCCTCCACTTT	CASSLAIQQSPLHF
NA	TRBV19	NA	TRBJ1-1	TGTGCCAGTACCGTATCCGACTCAAACACTGAAGCTTTCTTT	CASTVSDSNTEAFF
TRBD2	TRBV6-5	NA	TRBJ2-2	TGTGCCAGCAGTTCTCGACTAGCGGGAGTCGGGGAGCTGTTTTTT	CASSSRLAGVGELFF
NA	TRBV10-3	once	TRBJ1-5	TGTGCCAGCAGGACAGACAACAATCAGCCCCAGCATTTT	CASRTDNNQPQHF
TRBD1	TRBV9	NA	TRBJ1-6	TGTGCCAGCAGCGGAAACGTACAGGGGGGAAGCTCCTATAATTCACCCCTCCACTTT	CASSGNVQGGSSYNSPLHF
TRBD2	TRBV4-3	NA	TRBJ2-3	TGCGCCAGCAGCCAAGGTAGCCGGACTAGCGATGCGCAGTATTTT	CASSQGSRTSDAQYF
TRBD2	TRBV6-4	NA	TRBJ2-2	TGTGCCAGCAGCTTGAGCGGGGGGAACACCGGGGAGCTGTTTTTT	CASSLSGGNTGELFF
TRBD1	TRBV5-4	NA	TRBJ1-1	TGTGCCAGCAGCACCTCAGGGGGCGCGACTGAAGCTTTCTTT	CASSTSGGATEAFF
NA	TRBV19	NA	TRBJ2-6	TGTGCCAGTAGTATAACAGGGCCAGGGGTCTCTGGGGCCAACGTCCTGACTTTC	CASSITGPGVSGANVLTF
NA	TRBV7-3	NA	TRBJ2-2	TGTGCCAGCAGCGCTTATGGGGAGCTGTTTTTT	CASSAYGELFF
TRBD2	TRBV30	NA	TRBJ2-7	TGTGCCTTGGGACTAGCGGGATACGAGCAGTACTTC	CALGLAGYEQYF
NA	TRBV3-1/TRBV3-2	NA	TRBJ1-3	TGTGCCAGCAGCCGCGGGACCGATTGGCGTGGAAACACCATATATTTT	CASSRGTDWRGNTIYF
NA	TRBV24-1	NA	TRBJ2-3	TGTGCCACCAGTGCGGCAGGGACGACTCGGTCAGATACGCAGTATTTT	CATSAAGTTRSDTQYF
NA	TRBV6-1	NA	TRBJ2-3	TGTGCCAGCAGTGAAGCAGGCCCCCTCACAGATACGCAGTATTTT	CASSEAGPLTDTQYF
NA	TRBV6-1	NA	TRBJ1-6	TGTGCCAGCAGTGGCCCCGGGGCGAGTACTTATAATTCACCCCTCCACTTT	CASSGPGASTYNSPLHF
NA	TRBV6-2/TRBV6-3	NA	TRBJ1-1	TGTGCCAGCAGTTCCATGTCGAGCACTGAAGCTTTCTTT	CASSSMSSTEAFF
NA	TRBV9	once	TRBJ1-2	TGTGCCAGCAGCCCCCCGGGGGGGCGGGGCTACACCTTC	CASSPPGGRGYTF
NA	TRBV7-2	once	TRBJ1-2	TGTGCCAGCAGCTTATCAGGAAAGGATGGCTACACCTTC	CASSLSGKDGYTF
TRBD2	TRBV10-2	NA	TRBJ2-3	TGCGCCAGCAGTGAGTATGCTAGCGGGACAATCGATACGCAGTATTTT	CASSEYASGTIDTQYF
NA	TRBV5-4	NA	TRBJ2-3	TGTGCCAGCAGCTTGCCCCGACCGGGGGAGCAGTATTTT	CASSLPRPGEQYF
NA	TRBV5-1	NA	TRBJ1-2	TGCGCCAGCAGCTTGTCCCCATATGGCTACACCTTC	CASSLSPYGYTF
NA	TRBV6-5	NA	TRBJ1-3	TGTGCCAGCAGCTCCCTTGATCGCTCTGGAAACACCATATATTTT	CASSSLDRSGNTIYF
NA	TRBV4-1	once	TRBJ2-7	TGCGCCAGCAGCCAAGATTGGGTCCCAGGGGCCTACGAGCAGTACTTC	CASSQDWVPGAYEQYF
NA	TRBV11-2	NA	TRBJ2-1	TGTGCCAGCAGCTTAGGAGGTCCGCTGGGCCATGAGCAGTTCTTC	CASSLGGPLGHEQFF
NA	TRBV5-1	NA	TRBJ2-5	TGCGCCAGCAGCCCCCCGACTAGTCTGGGAGAGACCCAGTACTTC	CASSPPTSLGETQYF
NA	TRBV5-4	NA	TRBJ1-1	TGTGCCAGCAGCTTACCCGGGACCGAGAACACTGAAGCTTTCTTT	CASSLPGTENTEAFF
TRBD2	TRBV7-9	NA	TRBJ2-7	TGTGCCAGCAGCTTACCCCGGGGGGGGAGCTCCTACGAGCAGTACTTC	CASSLPRGGSSYEQYF
NA	TRBV4-1	NA	TRBJ1-1	TGCGCCAGCAGCCAAGGCTCCCGGGGAGGGTTACCTGAAGCTTTCTTT	CASSQGSRGGLPEAFF
TRBD1	TRBV18	NA	TRBJ2-7	TGTGCCAGCTCCCCCCGGGACAGGGTAGGGATGGGCCACGAGCAGTACTTC	CASSPRDRVGMGHEQYF
NA	TRBV19	once	TRBJ1-1	TGTGCCAGCAGCCCCTCGGGCCCGATGCCTGAAGCTTTCTTT	CASSPSGPMPEAFF
NA	TRBV21-1	NA	TRBJ2-4	TGTGCCAGCAGACCGGGACTAGCGGGAGGGGAGGCCAAAAACATTCAGTACTTC	CASRPGLAGGEAKNIQYF
TRBD2	TRBV2	few	TRBJ2-7	TGTGCCAGCTTTAGCGGGGCCACCTACGAGCAGTACTTC	CASFSGATYEQYF
NA	TRBV4-2	NA	TRBJ1-5	TGTGCCAGCAGCCAAGCAGGTGTGGGATTTGGGTACAATCAGCCCCAGCATTTT	CASSQAGVGFGYNQPQHF
TRBD1	TRBV6-5	NA	TRBJ1-6	TGTGCCACCCGGACAGGTAGCTCCTATAATTCACCCCTCCACTTT	CATRTGSSYNSPLHF
TRBD2	TRBV5-1	NA	TRBJ2-7	TGCGCCAGCAGCCCCCGTTCGCGGGAGGTTTCCTACGAGCAGTACTTC	CASSPRSREVSYEQYF